This is a list of T cell receptor beta chains from one sample in a study of CD8+ T cells in alopecia areata. Method: immunoSEQ multiplex PCR; TCRdb's copy keeps in-frame clones and lacks some. The sample includes some 150,000 clones, 40% to 60% of them seen just once. The sample here was CD8+ T cells sorted from blood, taken at week 0. These receptors came from a human donor with alopecia areata. CDR3s include the opening cysteine and the closing phenylalanine or tryptophan. The D gene is left open where the match is weak. Some rows have no size entry. The others give once, few or many, or a class for an expanded clone.

TRBD1 TRBJ2-7 many TRBV29-1 CSVEQGSYEQYF TGCAGCGTAGAACAGGGGTCCTACGAGCAGTACTTC
NA TRBJ1-2 NA TRBV10-2 CASSEGPPYGYTF TGCGCCAGCAGTGAGGGACCACCATATGGCTACACCTTC
NA TRBJ2-2 NA TRBV5-1 CASRIDTGELFF TGCGCCAGCAGAATAGACACCGGGGAGCTGTTTTTT
NA TRBJ2-7 few TRBV27 CASSSGDLFDEQYF TGTGCCAGCAGTTCAGGGGACCTCTTCGACGAGCAGTACTTC
TRBD1 TRBJ1-2 NA TRBV29-1 CSASTGDGYTF TGCAGCGCCTCGACAGGGGATGGCTACACCTTC
NA TRBJ1-1 NA TRBV14 CASSHWDTEAFF TGTGCCAGCAGCCATTGGGACACTGAAGCTTTCTTT
NA TRBJ1-1 NA TRBV27 CASSPDRMNTEAFF TGTGCCAGCAGTCCCGACAGGATGAACACTGAAGCTTTCTTT
TRBD1 TRBJ1-1 few TRBV7-3 CASSSPGDRAFEAFF TGTGCCAGCAGCTCCCCCGGGGACAGGGCGTTTGAAGCTTTCTTT
NA TRBJ2-7 NA TRBV11-1 CASGTGFPYEQYF TGTGCCAGCGGCACAGGGTTCCCCTACGAGCAGTACTTC
NA TRBJ1-6 once TRBV7-8 CASSQRQSRYNSPLHF TGTGCCAGCAGCCAGAGACAGTCACGGTATAATTCACCCCTCCACTTT
TRBD1 TRBJ1-5 NA TRBV2 CASSEQRTGGLPYSNQPQHF TGTGCCAGCAGTGAACAAAGGACAGGGGGTCTACCTTATAGCAATCAGCCCCAGCATTTT
TRBD1 TRBJ1-6 few TRBV10-2 CASSLDRVKSPLHF TGCGCCAGCAGCCTCGACAGGGTCAAATCACCCCTCCACTTT
NA TRBJ2-7 few TRBV29-1 CSVVLPHSYEQYF TGCAGCGTAGTCTTGCCGCACTCCTACGAGCAGTACTTC
TRBD1 TRBJ1-1 NA TRBV25-1 CASSPGEGARTEAFF TGTGCCAGCAGTCCCGGGGAGGGGGCGCGGACTGAAGCTTTCTTT
NA TRBJ2-7 NA TRBV30 CAWSVGGAASRDEQYF TGTGCCTGGAGTGTAGGGGGGGCCGCGTCCCGGGACGAGCAGTACTTC
NA TRBJ2-3 once TRBV2 CASGSDPTQNTDTQYF TGTGCCAGCGGGTCGGACCCCACCCAGAACACAGATACGCAGTATTTT
TRBD1 TRBJ2-3 few TRBV29-1 CSVGQGSTDTQYF TGCAGCGTCGGACAGGGATCGACAGATACGCAGTATTTT
NA TRBJ2-7 NA TRBV7-8 CASSPDGREQYF TGTGCCAGCAGCCCAGACGGGCGCGAGCAGTACTTC
TRBD1 TRBJ1-5 few TRBV15 CATSRGQGGNQPQHF TGTGCCACCAGCAGAGGTCAGGGGGGCAATCAGCCCCAGCATTTT
NA TRBJ2-5 NA TRBV11-2 CASTQGLQLLQETQYF TGTGCCAGCACCCAGGGTTTACAGCTTCTTCAAGAGACCCAGTACTTC
TRBD1 TRBJ1-1 few TRBV14 CASSQDYRGSEAFF TGTGCCAGCAGCCAAGATTACAGGGGAAGTGAAGCTTTCTTT
NA TRBJ2-7 few TRBV7-9 CASSPDTYEQYF TGTGCCAGCAGCCCTGATACCTACGAGCAGTACTTC
NA TRBJ1-1 few TRBV7-2 CASSFSDTEAFF TGTGCCAGCAGCTTCTCTGATACTGAAGCTTTCTTT
NA TRBJ2-1 NA TRBV30 CAWESGESSYNEQFF TGTGCCTGGGAATCGGGTGAAAGCTCCTACAATGAGCAGTTCTTC
NA TRBJ1-1 NA TRBV27 CASSHLATLAEAFF TGTGCCAGCAGTCACCTGGCCACTTTGGCTGAAGCTTTCTTT
TRBD2 TRBJ2-1 few TRBV29-1 CSGKTSGGHNEQFF TGCAGCGGGAAGACTAGCGGGGGCCACAATGAGCAGTTCTTC
TRBD2 TRBJ2-2 NA TRBV9 CASSFGNSGGSTGELFF TGTGCCAGCAGCTTTGGGAATAGCGGGGGATCCACCGGGGAGCTGTTTTTT
NA TRBJ1-1 NA TRBV5-1 CASSLWGKNTEAFF TGCGCCAGCAGCTTATGGGGGAAGAACACTGAAGCTTTCTTT
TRBD1 TRBJ2-3 NA TRBV5-1 CASRVDRGRTDTQYF TGCGCCAGCAGGGTGGACAGGGGGCGCACAGATACGCAGTATTTT
NA TRBJ2-3 NA TRBV13 CASSEGRLSDTQYF TGTGCCAGCAGCGAGGGACGTCTATCGGATACGCAGTATTTT
TRBD1 TRBJ1-1 NA TRBV7-2 CASSLTGYTEAFF TGTGCCAGCAGCTTGACAGGGTACACTGAAGCTTTCTTT
TRBD1 TRBJ2-2 NA TRBV9 CASSTRTGHTGELFF TGTGCCAGCAGCACCCGGACAGGGCACACCGGGGAGCTGTTTTTT
NA TRBJ1-2 NA TRBV13 CASSLGQTHGYTF TGTGCCAGCAGCTTAGGACAGACACATGGCTACACCTTC
NA TRBJ2-6 NA TRBV30 CAWSISGANVLTF TGTGCCTGGAGTATCTCTGGGGCCAACGTCCTGACTTTC
TRBD1 TRBJ2-7 NA TRBV27 CASGIQGSEQYF TGTGCCAGCGGAATACAGGGGTCAGAGCAGTACTTC
NA TRBJ2-7 NA TRBV2 CASGDSMIDEQYF TGTGCCAGCGGCGACAGTATGATCGACGAGCAGTACTTC
NA TRBJ2-7 NA TRBV6-5 CASSYSKGDFDYEQYF TGTGCCAGCAGTTACTCGAAGGGGGACTTCGACTACGAGCAGTACTTC
TRBD1 TRBJ1-2 NA TRBV7-6 CASSLGPGTGGDGYTF TGTGCCAGCAGCTTAGGACCCGGGACAGGGGGCGATGGCTACACCTTC
TRBD1 TRBJ1-2 few TRBV25-1 CASSEYGQGAFDGYTF TGTGCCAGCAGTGAATACGGGCAGGGGGCTTTTGATGGCTACACCTTC
NA TRBJ1-5 NA TRBV10-2 CASSEWNQPQHF TGCGCCAGCAGTGAATGGAATCAGCCCCAGCATTTT
NA TRBJ2-1 few TRBV5-1 CASSFGGMYEQFF TGCGCCAGCAGCTTCGGGGGTATGTATGAGCAGTTCTTC
NA TRBJ1-3 NA TRBV29-1 CSVEGGSAGNTIYF TGCAGCGTTGAAGGGGGCAGCGCTGGAAACACCATATATTTT
NA TRBJ2-4 few TRBV27 CASSPGGSAKNIQYF TGTGCCAGTTCCCCGGGGGGCTCGGCCAAAAACATTCAGTACTTC
TRBD2 TRBJ2-1 once TRBV7-2 CASSLTSGGANEQFF TGTGCCAGCAGCCTGACTAGCGGGGGGGCCAATGAGCAGTTCTTC
NA TRBJ1-2 NA TRBV6-6 CASSNRTATSGYTF TGTGCCAGCAGTAACCGGACCGCAACGAGTGGCTACACCTTC
NA TRBJ1-2 NA TRBV6-5 CASSQDTGHGYTF TGTGCCAGCAGTCAGGACACGGGCCATGGCTACACCTTC
TRBD2 TRBJ2-3 NA TRBV5-1 CASSSGTSGTDTQYF TGCGCCAGCAGCTCGGGGACTAGCGGAACAGATACGCAGTATTTT
TRBD1 TRBJ1-3 few TRBV7-8 CASSSYRGRGNTIYF TGTGCCAGCAGCTCCTACAGGGGGAGAGGAAACACCATATATTTT
NA TRBJ1-5 few TRBV4-3 CASSQRRGSNQPQHF TGCGCCAGCAGCCAAAGGCGGGGATCCAATCAGCCCCAGCATTTT
TRBD1 TRBJ1-1 NA TRBV25-1 CASASTGQGNTEAFF TGTGCCAGCGCCTCTACCGGACAGGGGAACACTGAAGCTTTCTTT
TRBD1 TRBJ2-5 NA TRBV4-3 CASRAGTGIEQTQYF TGCGCCAGCAGAGCCGGGACAGGGATTGAGCAGACCCAGTACTTC
NA TRBJ2-3 NA TRBV10-3 CAISEPGTVDTQYF TGTGCCATCAGTGAGCCAGGGACTGTAGATACGCAGTATTTT